This passage covers 31 T cell receptor beta chains from one sample sequenced in a study of cytomegalovirus exposure and HLA in healthy donors. Generated by immunoSEQ multiplex PCR, the TCRdb table keeps only in-frame clones and is missing some. The profile shows 90,000 to 150,000 clones, roughly 90% of them singletons. The specimen sequenced was PBMCs. The source of these receptors is a young woman in good health and CMV-seropositive.

V is TRBV5-1 and J is TRBJ2-5, with a possible D match to TRBD1 (6 bases). Trimming took 7 bases from V and 1 from J, leaving 20 bases between them. CDR1 is SGHRS and CDR2 is YFSETQ in the germline V gene. CDR3 length: 16 amino acids. The CDR3 spells CASHRAATGPQETQYF. The DNA of the CDR3 is TGCGCCAGCCACAGGGCAGCCACAGGACCCCAAGAGACCCAGTACTTC.

The V and J genes are TRBV5-8 and TRBJ2-7, with 7 bases that match TRBD1. Germline CDR1 SGHTS, CDR2 YDEGEE. The ends lost 4 bases at V and 0 bases at J; junction bases unmatched: 4. This CDR3 spans 14 amino acids. CDR3 sequence: CASSPTGSSYEQYF. CDR3 DNA: TGTGCCAGCAGCCCGACAGGGAGCTCCTACGAGCAGTACTTC.

The rearrangement links TRBV19 to TRBJ2-5; the match to TRBD1 covers 9 bases. V lost 4 bases, J lost 4 bases, and 10 bases stayed unmatched. The CDR3 consists of 16 residues. Germline assignment: CDR1 LNHDA and CDR2 SQIVND (reference sequence). CDR3 DNA: TGTGCCAGTAGTACAGGACAGGGGCGACGAAGAGAGACCCAGTACTTC. It is translated as CASSTGQGRRRETQYF.

The V and J genes are TRBV4-2 and TRBJ2-6; TRBD2 aligns across 12 bases. This CDR3 has 18 residues. V lost 4 bases, J lost 0 bases, and 4 bases stayed unmatched. CDR1 and CDR2 from the germline V gene are LGHNA and YNFKEQ. The CDR3 loop is CASSPRLAGVSGANVLTF. CDR3 bases: TGTGCCAGCAGCCCGCGACTAGCGGGAGTCTCTGGGGCCAACGTCCTGACTTTC.

The V gene is TRBV13, the J gene TRBJ1-3; no reliable D call. Trimming shortened V by 6 bases and J by 4 bases, and 7 bases separated the two germline ends. CDR3 length equals 12 residues. CDR1 and CDR2 (germline): PRHDT, FYEKMQ (reference sequence). The CDR3 nucleotides read TGTGCCAGCAGTACGACAGGAAACACCATATATTTT. Translation: CASSTTGNTIYF.

The rearrangement joins TRBV11-2 to TRBJ1-2; no clear D. The CDR3 has 12 amino acids. Trimming removed 5 bases from V and 1 base from J, with 5 bases in between. In germline, CDR1 is SGHAT, CDR2 FQNNGV. The CDR3 DNA follows: TGTGCCAGCAGCCCAAATAACTATGGCTACACCTTC. Encoded protein: CASSPNNYGYTF.

For this clone: This same CDR3 is encoded by further DNA sequences in the sample. The V and J genes are TRBV25-1 and TRBJ1-5; 9 bases agree with TRBD1. V was pared by 6 bases and J by 4 bases, with 1 base of the junction left unmatched. Germline V gene sequence: CDR1 MGHDK, CDR2 SYGVNS. This CDR3 is 13 amino acids long. The CDR3 sequence: CASSGQGNQPQHF. CDR3 sequence (DNA): TGTGCCAGCAGCGGACAGGGGAATCAGCCCCAGCATTTT.

CDR3 sequence reads: CASSLADYWLADNEQFF. In nucleotides, the CDR3 is TGCGCCAGCAGCTTGGCCGATTACTGGCTAGCTGACAATGAGCAGTTCTTC. The chain employs TRBV5-1 and TRBJ2-1, with D possibly TRBD2 on 5 matching bases. Germline CDR1 SGHRS, CDR2 YFSETQ. CDR3 length: 17 amino acids. V was pared by 0 bases and J by 5 bases, with 18 bases between.

The V gene is TRBV30, the J gene TRBJ2-7; D possibly corresponds to TRBD1 (5 bases). V was trimmed by 6 bases and J by 5 bases, leaving 17 bases between them. Germline V gene sequence: CDR1 GTSNPN, CDR2 SVGIG (reference sequence). The CDR3 runs to 13 residues. The CDR3 loop is CACASGFYNEQYF. The CDR3 region has the DNA TGTGCCTGCGCCTCAGGGTTCTACAACGAGCAGTACTTC.

This chain joins TRBV7-9 and TRBJ1-1, with D possibly matching TRBD1 (6 bases). CDR1 is SEHNR, CDR2 FQNEAQ, per germline (reference sequence). Trimming left V 7 bases short and J 4 bases short, with 13 bases between. This CDR3 is built from 13 residues. CDR3 nucleotides: TGTGCCAGCACGTTGGGGGGGCCCACTGAAGCTTTCTTT. Residues: CASTLGGPTEAFF.

This clone has a single count. The chain links TRBV19 to TRBJ2-7; TRBD1 matches at 7 bases. J was trimmed by 2 bases and V by 3 bases; bases with no gene match: 4. Germline CDR1 is LNHDA and CDR2 is SQIVND (reference sequence). This CDR3 region has 14 residues. The CDR3 region has the DNA TGTGCCAGTAGTATGGGGGACAGAGCCTACGAGCAGTACTTC. It translates to CASSMGDRAYEQYF.

The chain uses TRBV5-4 and TRBJ1-1; 9 bases fit TRBD1. V was clipped by 3 bases and J by 3 bases; unmatched bases: 6. The length of the CDR3 is 15 residues. The germline V gene encodes CDR1 SGHNT and CDR2 YYREEE (reference sequence). CDR3 sequence reads: CASSWGQGRDTEAFF. The CDR3 DNA reads as TGTGCCAGCAGCTGGGGACAGGGTCGAGACACTGAAGCTTTCTTT.

The chain employs TRBV6-1 and TRBJ1-2; the match to TRBD1 covers 9 bases. This CDR3 has 14 amino acids. Germline CDR1 and CDR2: MNHNS and SASEGT. Trimming took 5 bases from V and 8 from J; bases not matched to a gene: 9. The chain's CDR3 is CASSPKGDRDGYTF. CDR3 bases: TGTGCCAGCAGTCCAAAGGGGGACAGGGACGGCTACACCTTC.

This chain joins TRBV2 and TRBJ1-1; 8 bases agree with TRBD1. This CDR3 has 16 residues. The germline V gene has CDR1 SNHLY and CDR2 FYNNEI. V was pared by 0 bases and J by 5 bases, with 8 bases of the junction left unmatched. CDR3 DNA sequence: TGTGCCAGCAGTGAAGCCCCGGGGACAGGCGGTACTGAAGCTTTCTTT. Translation: CASSEAPGTGGTEAFF.

The chain links TRBV6-1 to TRBJ2-7, with D possibly TRBD1 on 6 matching bases. The length of the CDR3 is 14 residues. Germline CDR1 and CDR2: MNHNS and SASEGT. With 7 bases removed from V and 2 bases from J, the gap between germline ends came to 15 bases. In DNA form, the CDR3 reads TGTGCCAGCACCTTAGGGAACAGGGCCTACGAGCAGTACTTC. The encoded protein is CASTLGNRAYEQYF.

The CDR3 sequence is CASSLKTSGRNEQFF. DNA of the CDR3: TGTGCCAGCAGCTTGAAAACTAGCGGGAGGAACGAGCAGTTCTTC. The chain joins TRBV5-4 to TRBJ2-1, with 12 bases lining up with TRBD2. CDR1 and CDR2 from the germline V gene are SGHNT and YYREEE (reference sequence). V trimming: 1 base; J trimming: 10 bases; junction bases outside the gene matches: 6. This CDR3 has 15 amino acids. The entire variable domain, with the rest obtained from reference TRBV5-4 and TRBJ2-1, is as follows: ETGVTQSPTHLIKTRGQQVTLRCSSQSGHNTVSWYQQALGQGPQFIFQYYREEENGRGNFPPRFSGLQFPNYSSELNVNALELDDSALYLCASSLKTSGRNEQFFGPGTRLTVL.

The rearrangement joins TRBV11-2 to TRBJ1-1; D is unclear. This CDR3 comprises 13 residues. The V gene's germline CDR1 is SGHAT and CDR2 FQNNGV. V was cut by 3 bases and J by 1 base, with 6 bases left in between. The CDR3 coding sequence is TGTGCCAGCAGCTTTCAAGCGAACACTGAAGCTTTCTTT. Translating gives CASSFQANTEAFF.

The chain carries TRBV5-1 and TRBJ1-2; 9 nucleotides line up with TRBD1. J was trimmed by 3 bases and V by 0 bases; bases with no gene match: 0. The CDR3 covers 14 residues. The germline gives CDR1 SGHRS, CDR2 YFSETQ. The CDR3 sequence is CASSLGTGDYGYTF. As DNA, the CDR3 is TGCGCCAGCAGCTTGGGGACAGGGGACTATGGCTACACCTTC.

The chain employs TRBV18 and TRBJ2-5, with a weak D call TRBD2 (6 bases). The length of the CDR3 is 15 residues. CDR1 is KGHSH and CDR2 is LQKENI in the germline V gene. V lost 3 bases and J 0 bases, leaving 11 bases between the germline ends. The CDR3 protein is CASSPRTGDQETQYF. CDR3 nucleotides: TGTGCCAGCTCACCGAGGACGGGAGACCAAGAGACCCAGTACTTC. The full variable domain, its missing parts supplied by reference TRBV18 and TRBJ2-5, is NAGVMQNPRHLVRRRGQEARLRCSPMKGHSHVYWYRQLPEEGLKFMVYLQKENIIDESGMPKERFSAEFPKEGPSILRIQQVVRGDSAAYFCASSPRTGDQETQYFGPGTRLLVL.

The rearrangement links TRBV5-6 to TRBJ1-2, with 10 bases matching TRBD1. The CDR3 sequence is 14 residues long. J gave up 5 bases and V 5 bases, and 6 bases lay outside the gene matches. Looked up from germline, CDR1 is SGHDT and CDR2 is YYEEEE. The CDR3 DNA follows: TGTGCCAGCAGATCGACAGGGGGCGGGTATGGCTACACCTTC. Residues: CASRSTGGGYGYTF.

The V and J genes are TRBV5-1 and TRBJ1-1; D possibly corresponds to TRBD1 (6 bases). V lost 2 bases to trimming and J lost 1 base, with 12 bases between them. Germline V CDR1 and CDR2: SGHRS, YFSETQ. This CDR3 is 15 amino acids long. In DNA, the CDR3 is TGCGCCAGCAGCTTCCGTGCAGGGGAGAACACTGAAGCTTTCTTT. Translation gives CASSFRAGENTEAFF.

This clone was counted once. The chain combines TRBV27 with TRBJ1-1, with unresolved D. Trimming stripped 2 bases from V and 1 base from J, with 11 bases between. Germline CDR1 is MNHEY and CDR2 is SMNVEV (reference sequence). The CDR3 has 15 residues. The CDR3 coding sequence is TGTGCCAGCAGTTTAATCGGGGTTTGGAACACTGAAGCTTTCTTT. It is translated as CASSLIGVWNTEAFF.

The chain links TRBV29-1 to TRBJ2-7, with 12 bases lining up with TRBD1. Germline assignment: CDR1 SQVTM and CDR2 ANQGSEA. V trimming: 5 bases; J trimming: 3 bases; junction bases outside the gene matches: 14. This CDR3 has 17 residues. Here the CDR3 DNA reads TGCAGCGTTCAGGGGGACAGGGGGCGCGATACCTACTACGAGCAGTACTTC. Encoded protein: CSVQGDRGRDTYYEQYF.

The J gene is TRBJ1-2, the V gene TRBV5-1, with D maybe TRBD1 (5 bases). This CDR3 contains 14 residues. V was pared by 2 bases and J by 7 bases, with 15 bases between. Per germline, CDR1 SGHRS and CDR2 YFSETQ. Written as DNA, the CDR3 is TGCGCCAGCAGCTTAGAGGCGGGGGGTACTGGCTACACCTTC. Translated, it gives CASSLEAGGTGYTF. The variable domain in full, with the rest retrieved from reference TRBV5-1 and TRBJ1-2, is KAGVTQTPRYLIKTRGQQVTLSCSPISGHRSVSWYQQTPGQGLQFLFEYFSETQRNKGNFPGRFSGRQFSNSRSEMNVSTLELGDSALYLCASSLEAGGTGYTFGSGTRLTVV.

V is TRBV7-8 and J is TRBJ1-1, with 8 bases matching TRBD1. With V trimmed by 3 bases and J by 6 bases, 9 bases remained unmatched. The length of the CDR3 is 15 residues. Germline assignment: CDR1 SGHVS and CDR2 FQNEAQ. CDR3 in amino acids: CASSLLPRGRPEAFF. CDR3 DNA: TGTGCCAGCAGCTTGCTGCCCAGGGGGCGGCCTGAAGCTTTCTTT.

This rearrangement joins TRBV27 to TRBJ1-1; D is possibly TRBD1 (6 bases). Trimming cost V 5 bases and J 11 bases, with 15 bases left between them. This CDR3 region has 12 residues. The V gene's germline CDR1 is MNHEY and CDR2 SMNVEV (reference sequence). The chain's CDR3 is CASSGTGSVAFF. The CDR3 DNA follows: TGTGCCAGCAGTGGAACAGGGTCGGTGGCTTTCTTT.

The rearrangement uses TRBV11-2 and TRBJ2-7, with D maybe TRBD2 (6 bases). With 3 bases removed from V and 3 bases from J, the gap between germline ends came to 9 bases. The CDR3 contains 13 residues. Germline values: CDR1 SGHAT, CDR2 FQNNGV. CDR3 protein: CASSFGGNYEQYF. CDR3 sequence (DNA): TGTGCCAGCAGCTTCGGCGGGAACTACGAGCAGTACTTC.

The chain uses TRBV7-3 and TRBJ2-4; 7 bases line up with TRBD1. Looked up from germline, CDR1 is SGHTA and CDR2 is FQGTGA. The ends lost 0 bases at V and 4 bases at J; junction bases unmatched: 3. This CDR3 has 15 residues. As DNA, the CDR3 is TGTGCCAGCAGCTTAACAGGGGGCACAAAAAACATTCAGTACTTC. The encoded protein is CASSLTGGTKNIQYF.

V usage is TRBV10-2 and J usage is TRBJ2-7, with a weak D call TRBD1 (6 bases). Germline V lookup: CDR1 WSHSY, CDR2 SAAADI. Between the trimmed V and J ends, which lost 1 base and 6 bases, there was a span of 7 bases. The CDR3 is 12 amino acids. CDR3 sequence reads: CASSELQGEQYF. CDR3 sequence (DNA): TGCGCCAGCAGTGAGTTACAGGGCGAGCAGTACTTC.

V and J are TRBV7-2 and TRBJ2-2; 10 nucleotides align to TRBD2. There are 15 residues in the CDR3. V lost 5 bases, J lost 4 bases, and 4 bases stayed unmatched. Germline V gene sequence: CDR1 SGHTA, CDR2 FQGNSA. CDR3 region: CASSTSGGATGELFF. CDR3 nucleotides: TGTGCCAGCAGCACCAGCGGGGGGGCCACCGGGGAGCTGTTTTTT.

This clone was picked up a small number of times. The chain employs TRBV6-1 and TRBJ1-2; D remains ambiguous. Looked up from germline, CDR1 is MNHNS and CDR2 is SASEGT. The V end was cut by 7 bases, the J end by 4 bases, with 13 bases between. The CDR3 runs to 13 residues. The CDR3 bases are TGTGCCAGCACGGACTCATGGGGCTATGGCTACACCTTC. As protein: CASTDSWGYGYTF.